A selection of T cell receptor beta chains follows, all from one sample in a study of blood T cells in healthy people across ages. TCRdb redid the calling of the 5' RACE reads with MiXCR, one entry per CDR3 protein. The sample includes about 650,000 distinct CDR3 sequences, approximately 30% of them seen just once. Sequencing was carried out using blood. These receptors were obtained from a woman of 80 years or more in good health. The CDR3 runs from the conserved cysteine through the conserved F or W. Fields, in order: D gene, V gene, clone size, J gene, CDR3 protein, CDR3 DNA. D genes are given only for firm matches. Only part of the rows carry a size: once, few, many, or a class if the clone is expanded.

d_call: TRBD1; v_call: TRBV5-1; clone_size: few; j_call: TRBJ1-2; cdr3_aa: CASSSTGTGGNYGYTF; cdr3_nt: TGCGCCAGCAGCTCGACCGGGACAGGGGGGAACTATGGCTACACCTTC
d_call: TRBD1; v_call: TRBV28; clone_size: many; j_call: TRBJ2-7; cdr3_aa: CASSLGQGLGRYEQYF; cdr3_nt: TGTGCCAGCAGTTTGGGACAGGGCCTCGGGAGGTACGAGCAGTACTTC
d_call: TRBD1; v_call: TRBV7-2; clone_size: few; j_call: TRBJ2-5; cdr3_aa: CASSLSSPTGGETQYF; cdr3_nt: TGTGCCAGCAGCTTATCTTCTCCGACAGGGGGTGAGACCCAGTACTTC
d_call: -; v_call: TRBV20-1; clone_size: -; j_call: TRBJ2-7; cdr3_aa: CSAPHSGVSYNEQYF; cdr3_nt: TGCAGTGCTCCTCATTCGGGGGTGTCCTACAATGAGCAGTACTTC
d_call: TRBD2; v_call: TRBV7-3; clone_size: many; j_call: TRBJ2-5; cdr3_aa: CASSPGTSGGRETQYF; cdr3_nt: TGTGCCAGCAGCCCGGGGACTAGCGGGGGGCGGGAGACCCAGTACTTC
d_call: TRBD1; v_call: TRBV11-2; clone_size: many; j_call: TRBJ2-7; cdr3_aa: CASSLAGQGEQYF; cdr3_nt: TGTGCCAGCAGCTTAGCGGGACAGGGCGAGCAGTACTTC
d_call: -; v_call: TRBV7-2; clone_size: once; j_call: TRBJ2-3; cdr3_aa: CASSLARLADTQYF; cdr3_nt: TGTGCCAGCAGCTTAGCGCGCCTCGCAGATACGCAGTATTTT
d_call: -; v_call: TRBV9; clone_size: -; j_call: TRBJ1-5; cdr3_aa: CASSVGQNSNQPQHF; cdr3_nt: TGTGCCAGCAGCGTAGGGCAGAATAGCAATCAGCCCCAGCATTTT
d_call: -; v_call: TRBV20-1; clone_size: many; j_call: TRBJ2-5; cdr3_aa: CSATQGELQETQYF; cdr3_nt: TGCAGTGCTACACAGGGAGAACTTCAAGAGACCCAGTACTTC
d_call: TRBD1; v_call: TRBV18; clone_size: many; j_call: TRBJ2-7; cdr3_aa: CASSPRQGANYEQYF; cdr3_nt: TGTGCCAGCTCACCTCGACAGGGGGCTAATTACGAGCAGTACTTC
d_call: -; v_call: TRBV7-9; clone_size: -; j_call: TRBJ2-7; cdr3_aa: CASSLFVGRTTKQYF; cdr3_nt: TGTGCCAGCAGCTTGTTCGTAGGGCGGACGACTAAGCAGTACTTC
d_call: TRBD1; v_call: TRBV5-4; clone_size: -; j_call: TRBJ2-1; cdr3_aa: CASSLGTGDEQFF; cdr3_nt: TGTGCCAGCAGCTTGGGGACAGGGGATGAGCAGTTCTTC
d_call: -; v_call: TRBV5-1; clone_size: -; j_call: TRBJ2-4; cdr3_aa: CAGSSSENIQYF; cdr3_nt: TGCGCCGGCAGTTCTAGCGAGAACATTCAGTACTTC
d_call: TRBD1; v_call: TRBV4-1; clone_size: many; j_call: TRBJ2-7; cdr3_aa: CASSQVVSSGTVSYEQYF; cdr3_nt: TGCGCCAGCAGCCAAGTAGTTTCATCCGGGACAGTCTCCTACGAGCAGTACTTC
d_call: TRBD2; v_call: TRBV12-3/TRBV12-4; clone_size: -; j_call: TRBJ2-5; cdr3_aa: CASSWLAGGETQYF; cdr3_nt: TGTGCCAGCAGTTGGTTAGCGGGAGGAGAGACCCAGTACTTC
d_call: TRBD2; v_call: TRBV30; clone_size: few; j_call: TRBJ2-3; cdr3_aa: CAWSYGGGARFTQYF; cdr3_nt: TGTGCCTGGAGTTATGGCGGGGGGGCCAGGTTCACGCAGTATTTT
d_call: -; v_call: TRBV9; clone_size: -; j_call: TRBJ1-3; cdr3_aa: CASSVGRAGNTIYF; cdr3_nt: TGTGCCAGCAGCGTAGGCCGGGCTGGAAACACCATATATTTT
d_call: -; v_call: TRBV2; clone_size: many; j_call: TRBJ1-2; cdr3_aa: CASSGYSGTYGYTF; cdr3_nt: TGTGCCAGCAGTGGGTATAGCGGGACCTATGGCTACACCTTC
d_call: TRBD1; v_call: TRBV9; clone_size: many; j_call: TRBJ2-1; cdr3_aa: CASSAPGQAKFPSYNEQFF; cdr3_nt: TGTGCCAGCAGCGCTCCGGGACAGGCAAAATTTCCTTCCTACAATGAGCAGTTCTTC
d_call: -; v_call: TRBV9; clone_size: few; j_call: TRBJ1-6; cdr3_aa: CASSVDHSNSPLHF; cdr3_nt: TGTGCCAGCAGCGTAGACCACAGTAATTCACCCCTCCACTTT
d_call: TRBD1; v_call: TRBV27; clone_size: -; j_call: TRBJ1-2; cdr3_aa: CASSPNGQGVLRGYTF; cdr3_nt: TGTGCCAGCAGTCCAAACGGACAGGGGGTCCTTAGGGGCTACACCTTC
d_call: -; v_call: TRBV5-1; clone_size: -; j_call: TRBJ1-1; cdr3_aa: CASSLGRTETEAFF; cdr3_nt: TGCGCCAGCAGCCTAGGCCGAACGGAGACTGAAGCTTTCTTT
d_call: -; v_call: TRBV2; clone_size: -; j_call: TRBJ1-1; cdr3_aa: CASSANRNTEAFF; cdr3_nt: TGTGCCAGCAGTGCAAACAGGAACACTGAAGCTTTCTTT
d_call: TRBD2; v_call: TRBV5-1; clone_size: many; j_call: TRBJ2-5; cdr3_aa: CASSLDVGGASKTQYF; cdr3_nt: TGCGCCAGCAGCTTGGATGTCGGGGGGGCATCCAAGACCCAGTACTTC
d_call: -; v_call: TRBV14; clone_size: -; j_call: TRBJ2-5; cdr3_aa: CASSRRPGRNQETQYF; cdr3_nt: TGTGCCAGCAGCCGTCGTCCGGGACGGAACCAAGAGACCCAGTACTTC
d_call: TRBD2; v_call: TRBV5-1; clone_size: -; j_call: TRBJ2-3; cdr3_aa: CASNPAGGSPDTQYF; cdr3_nt: TGCGCCAGCAACCCTGCGGGAGGGAGCCCAGATACGCAGTATTTT
d_call: -; v_call: TRBV7-9; clone_size: -; j_call: TRBJ1-4; cdr3_aa: CAGSLSGAIANEKLFF; cdr3_nt: TGTGCCGGCAGCTTATCGGGGGCAATAGCTAATGAAAAACTGTTTTTT
d_call: TRBD2; v_call: TRBV7-2; clone_size: -; j_call: TRBJ2-1; cdr3_aa: CASSLADSRGGYNEQFF; cdr3_nt: TGTGCCAGCAGCTTAGCGGATTCGCGGGGGGGGTACAATGAGCAGTTCTTC
d_call: -; v_call: TRBV30; clone_size: -; j_call: TRBJ1-5; cdr3_aa: CAWSKGGGQPQHF; cdr3_nt: TGTGCCTGGAGTAAAGGGGGTGGTCAGCCCCAGCATTTT